This TCR beta chain was identified in a study of technical replicates of blood from several donors. Measured with immunoSEQ multiplex PCR; TCRdb has only the in-frame clones, and not every one. The sample records 99,000 or so clones, roughly 96% being singletons. The TCR sequence derives from a human donor in good health. The sequenced sample was T cells isolated from PBMCs.

CDR3 nucleotides: TGTGCCAGTAGCCCCAGGGGTCTAGCGGGTGCGTTAACTAGCACAGATACGCAGTATTTT. Protein sequence: CASSPRGLAGALTSTDTQYF. This chain joins TRBV19 and TRBJ2-3, with TRBD2 matching 8 bases. This CDR3 is 20 amino acids long. Germline V lookup: CDR1 LNHDA, CDR2 SQIVND (reference sequence). V lost 6 bases, J lost 0 bases, and 20 bases stayed unmatched.